Listed below are T cell receptor beta chains from one sample, sequenced in a study of cytomegalovirus exposure and HLA in healthy donors. TCRdb keeps only in-frame clones here, not all; method: immunoSEQ multiplex PCR. Of some 130,000 clones listed, 81% were seen once; the top ten hold less than 0.75%. Sequenced: PBMCs. Receptor source: a man aged 18-30 years in good health and CMV-seronegative. The CDR3 runs from the conserved cysteine through the conserved F or W. Each record gives: V gene, CDR3 protein.

>TRBV7-2
CASSSGQKNTEAFF
>TRBV15
CATSSRADTQYF
>TRBV5-1
CASSLGQGAREQYF
>TRBV6-1
CASSEDRAYEQYF
>TRBV19
CASSDPNRANNQPQHF
>TRBV28
CASSPRQGAEIFNSPLHF
>TRBV28
CASSRGRGYEQYF
>TRBV4-3
CASSQDPQGHNEQFF
>TRBV25-1
CASSEGGGNQPQHF
>TRBV10-2
CASIGQRGGPVAKNIQYF
>TRBV7-9
CASSFDSKSIQYF
>TRBV7-9
CASSLESGTGGRSGYGYTF
>TRBV5-1
CASSVALGASAFF
>TRBV28
CASSLWGTGSGNTEAFF
>TRBV5-4
CASSFNQGADNQPQHF
>TRBV4-2
CASSQVSGGRGSYNSPLHF
>TRBV15
CATSRDTGPYEQYF
>TRBV4-1
CASQPGRRSSYNEQFF
>TRBV4-3
CASSQDVLQTEYSNQSQHF
>TRBV30
CAWSQDRGDGYTF
>TRBV6-1
CASSENSGGAGEQFF
>TRBV11-2
CASSLGVRAGGLEQFF
>TRBV29-1
CSAKRDRVCEQYF
>TRBV5-1
CASSLRGRGVGANVLTF
>TRBV10-2
CASSDWPGVYEQYF
>TRBV27
CASSPRPRVAYEQYF
>TRBV18
CASSPWLDSPLHF
>TRBV15
CATRYPTGIHYGYTF
>TRBV7-9
CASSPGGSTEAFF
>TRBV11-3
CASSQISGGEQFF
>TRBV4-1
CASSQDGLVNTEAFF
>TRBV5-4
CASSPVGGETQYF
>TRBV5-4
CASNIRDRAGYTF
>TRBV19
CASRADSYEQYF
>TRBV6-1
CASSLYEQYF
>TRBV28
CASSQGQGYGYTF
>TRBV7-2
CASSLALLAGGEADTQYF
>TRBV11-2
CASSSLPTSAEQFF
>TRBV27
CASSFTGKQPQHF
>TRBV5-4
CASSPTGDLSGNTIYF
>TRBV5-1
CASSPGLNYGYTF
>TRBV7-2
CASSLPTGGPNSPLHF
>TRBV18
CASSPGQEGQPQHF